The rows below give T cell receptor beta chains drawn from one sample of a study of T cell responses to AZD1222 COVID-19 vaccine. Only in-frame clones appear in the TCRdb table, and some are missing; sequencing was by immunoSEQ multiplex PCR. The sample yields about 160,000 clones, about 90% seen once. Sequencing used peripheral blood, obtained 28 days after the second AZD1222 dose. These receptors originate from an adult who received the AZD1222 COVID-19 vaccine. CDR3s include the opening cysteine and the closing phenylalanine or tryptophan. The order of the fields is V gene, D gene, J gene, clone size, CDR3 DNA, CDR3 protein. A D gene is named only where the DNA matches it firmly. Clone size is shown for a subset of rows, as once, few, many or a class of expanded clone.

TRBV6-5	NA	TRBJ1-2	NA	TGTGCCAGCAGACTGACGGATAACTATGGCTACACCTTC	CASRLTDNYGYTF
TRBV6-2/TRBV6-3	TRBD1	TRBJ1-2	NA	TGTGCCAGCAGACCTCCGGGACAGGCGTATGGCTACACCTTC	CASRPPGQAYGYTF
TRBV6-1	NA	TRBJ1-1	NA	TGTGCCAGCAGTGAACACGACAATTCCTATATGAACACTGAAGCTTTCTTT	CASSEHDNSYMNTEAFF
TRBV18	TRBD2	TRBJ2-1	NA	TGTGCCAGCTCACCACCACGGAGCGGGGGGAAATACAATGAGCAGTTCTTC	CASSPPRSGGKYNEQFF
TRBV6-5	TRBD2	TRBJ2-1	NA	TGTGCCAGCTGTTCGGTTGCGGCGGGAGACAATGAGCAGTTCTTC	CASCSVAAGDNEQFF
TRBV10-3	NA	TRBJ1-2	NA	TGTGCCATCAGTGAGTCGGGCAGGGAATATGGCTACACCTTC	CAISESGREYGYTF
TRBV10-3	NA	TRBJ1-6	NA	TGTGCCATCAGGACGGGAGAATCACCCCTCCACTTT	CAIRTGESPLHF
TRBV19	NA	TRBJ1-5	NA	TGTGCCAGTAGTATAGGGGCTGATCAGCCCCAGCATTTT	CASSIGADQPQHF
TRBV13	NA	TRBJ2-7	NA	TGTGCCAGCAGCATGGACAGCTCCTACGAGCAGTACTTC	CASSMDSSYEQYF
TRBV5-1	NA	TRBJ2-7	NA	TGCGCCAGCAGCTTGGAGGCCAGGGGAAAGGACGAGCAGTACTTC	CASSLEARGKDEQYF
TRBV19	TRBD1	TRBJ1-2	NA	TGTGCCAGTAACCGACCGGGACAGGGGTCTATTGGCTACACCTTC	CASNRPGQGSIGYTF
TRBV2	NA	TRBJ1-1	NA	TGTGCCAGCGACACCTCGGGACGGCAAACCCGGAACACTGAAGCTTTCTTT	CASDTSGRQTRNTEAFF
TRBV6-1	TRBD1	TRBJ1-5	NA	TGTGCCAGCAGTGCCCGGCCGGGACAGGGGTCTAGGGAAGGCAATCAGCCCCAGCATTTT	CASSARPGQGSREGNQPQHF
TRBV6-1	NA	TRBJ1-6	NA	TGTGCCAGCAGTGAGCTAACAAGGGTAGAGTATAATTCACCCCTCCACTTT	CASSELTRVEYNSPLHF
TRBV19	TRBD1	TRBJ1-2	NA	TGTGCCAGTAGTACAACCCTGACAGGGGGCTATGGCTACACCTTC	CASSTTLTGGYGYTF
TRBV6-1	TRBD1	TRBJ1-2	NA	TGTGCCAGCAGTGGACCCGGGACAGGGGGCGCCCAGTCTCGGAGCTATGGCTACACCTTC	CASSGPGTGGAQSRSYGYTF
TRBV7-2	NA	TRBJ1-4	once	TGTGCCAGCAGCTTAGGGTACAGTAGAAATGAAAAACTGTTTTTT	CASSLGYSRNEKLFF
TRBV7-2	TRBD2	TRBJ2-5	NA	TGTGCCAGCAGCTTAGCGCCTAGCGGGGGGCAAGAGACCCAGTACTTC	CASSLAPSGGQETQYF
TRBV7-8	NA	TRBJ1-1	NA	TGTGCCAGCAGCTTAGCTCTGACAGGCAGTCCTGAAGCTTTCTTT	CASSLALTGSPEAFF
TRBV9	NA	TRBJ2-1	once	TGTGCCAGCAGCGGTGGGACTTCCTACAATGAGCAGTTCTTC	CASSGGTSYNEQFF
TRBV7-2	NA	TRBJ1-1	NA	TGTGCCAGCAGCTTAGTGTATGGGGGAACTGAAGCTTTCTTT	CASSLVYGGTEAFF
TRBV7-6	TRBD2	TRBJ2-7	NA	TGTGCCAGCAGCCCTAGCGGGGGCTCCTACGAGCAGTACTTC	CASSPSGGSYEQYF
TRBV6-5	TRBD1	TRBJ1-2	few	TGTGCCAGCAGTTACGAGACAGGGAGAAGCTATGGCTACACCTTC	CASSYETGRSYGYTF
TRBV6-4	NA	TRBJ1-5	NA	TGTGCCAGCAGTCCCGGGGGTGTTGGACAGCCCCAGCATTTT	CASSPGGVGQPQHF